This T cell receptor (beta chain) was found in a study of blood T cell repertoires in COVID-19. Study-wide background: Sites in the United States, Italy and Spain provided acute and convalescent COVID-19 samples.

TCRdb's table, derived via immunoSEQ multiplex PCR, lists solely in-frame clones and lacks some. The sample lists 200,000 to 250,000 clones, 82% occurring once. Participant age was about 18 to 95 years, and participants resided in approximately 25 US areas. This CDR3 comprises 14 residues. Germline loops: CDR1 SGHDT, CDR2 YYEEEE. V trimming: 5 bases; J trimming: 4 bases; junction bases outside the gene matches: 7. Source material: PBMCs or T cells enriched from blood (not recorded which). The source of this sequence is a woman in her fifties or sixties who had recovered from COVID-19. The V and J genes are TRBV5-6 and TRBJ1-2, with 8 positions matching TRBD1. The CDR3 loop is CASSLGQGGYGYTF. CDR3 nucleotides: TGTGCCAGCAGTCTTGGACAGGGAGGCTATGGCTACACCTTC. The full variable domain, completed using reference TRBV5-6 and TRBJ1-2, is DAGVTQSPTHLIKTRGQQVTLRCSPKSGHDTVSWYQQALGQGPQFIFQYYEEEERQRGNFPDRFSGHQFPNYSSELNVNALLLGDSALYLCASSLGQGGYGYTFGSGTRLTVV.